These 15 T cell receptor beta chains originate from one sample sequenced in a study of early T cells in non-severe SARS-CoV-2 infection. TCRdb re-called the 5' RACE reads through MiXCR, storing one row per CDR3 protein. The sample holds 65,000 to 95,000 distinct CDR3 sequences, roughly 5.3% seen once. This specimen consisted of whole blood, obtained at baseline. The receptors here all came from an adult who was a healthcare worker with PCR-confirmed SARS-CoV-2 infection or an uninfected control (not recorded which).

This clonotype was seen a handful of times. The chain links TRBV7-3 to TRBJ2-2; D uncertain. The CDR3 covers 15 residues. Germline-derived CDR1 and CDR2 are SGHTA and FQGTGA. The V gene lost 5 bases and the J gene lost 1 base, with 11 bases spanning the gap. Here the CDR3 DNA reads TGTGCCAGCAGCACATCAACGATGAACACCGGGGAGCTGTTTTTT. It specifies CASSTSTMNTGELFF.

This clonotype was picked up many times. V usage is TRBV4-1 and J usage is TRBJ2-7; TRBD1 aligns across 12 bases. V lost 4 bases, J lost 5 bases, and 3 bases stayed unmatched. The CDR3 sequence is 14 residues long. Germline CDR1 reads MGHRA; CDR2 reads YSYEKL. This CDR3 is CASSPGQGANEQYF. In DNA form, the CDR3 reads TGCGCCAGCAGCCCGGGACAGGGGGCGAACGAGCAGTACTTC.

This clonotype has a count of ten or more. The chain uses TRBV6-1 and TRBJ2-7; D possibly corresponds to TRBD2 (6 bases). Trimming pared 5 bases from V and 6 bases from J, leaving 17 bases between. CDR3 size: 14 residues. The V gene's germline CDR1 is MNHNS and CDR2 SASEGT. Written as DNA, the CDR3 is TGTGCCAGCAGTAAGGGACTCTCTGGCCGCGAGCAGTACTTC. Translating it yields CASSKGLSGREQYF.

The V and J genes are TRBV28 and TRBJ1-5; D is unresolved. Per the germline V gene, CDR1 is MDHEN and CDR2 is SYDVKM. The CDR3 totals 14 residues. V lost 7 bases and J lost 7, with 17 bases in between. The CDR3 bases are TGTGCCAGCACCCTTGGCAGGAGAAACCAGCCCCAGCATTTT. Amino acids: CASTLGRRNQPQHF.

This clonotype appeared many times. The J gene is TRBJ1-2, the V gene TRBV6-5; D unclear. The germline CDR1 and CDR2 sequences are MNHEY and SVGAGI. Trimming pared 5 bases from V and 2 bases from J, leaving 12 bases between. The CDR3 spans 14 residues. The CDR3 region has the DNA TGTGCCAGCAGTATGGACGAGGACAACTATGGCTACACCTTC. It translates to CASSMDEDNYGYTF.

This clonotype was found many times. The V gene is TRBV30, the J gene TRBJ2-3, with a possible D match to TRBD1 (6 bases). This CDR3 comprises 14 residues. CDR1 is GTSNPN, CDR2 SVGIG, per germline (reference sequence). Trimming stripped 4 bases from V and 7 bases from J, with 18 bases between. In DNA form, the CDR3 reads TGTGCCTGGACCCCTTACTCCACAGGGAATACGCAGTATTTT. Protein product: CAWTPYSTGNTQYF.

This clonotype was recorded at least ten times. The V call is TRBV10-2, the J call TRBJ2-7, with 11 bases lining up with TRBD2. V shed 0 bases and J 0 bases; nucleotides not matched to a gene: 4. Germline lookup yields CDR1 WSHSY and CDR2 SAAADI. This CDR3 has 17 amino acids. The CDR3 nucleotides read TGCGCCAGCAGTGAGTCCCTAGCGGGAGGACTCTCCTACGAGCAGTACTTC. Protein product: CASSESLAGGLSYEQYF.

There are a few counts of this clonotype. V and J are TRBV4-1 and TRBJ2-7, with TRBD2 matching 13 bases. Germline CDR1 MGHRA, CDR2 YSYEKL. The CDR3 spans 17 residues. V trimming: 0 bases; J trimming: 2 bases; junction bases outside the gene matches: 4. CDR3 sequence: CASSQDSGTSGTYEQYF. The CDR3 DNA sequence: TGCGCCAGCAGCCAAGACTCCGGGACTAGCGGGACCTACGAGCAGTACTTC.

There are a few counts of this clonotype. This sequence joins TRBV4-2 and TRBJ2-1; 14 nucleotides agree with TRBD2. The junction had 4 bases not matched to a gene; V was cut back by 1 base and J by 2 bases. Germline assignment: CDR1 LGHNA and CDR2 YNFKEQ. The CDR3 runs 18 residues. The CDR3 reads CASSQAGTSGRTYNEQFF. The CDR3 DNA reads TGTGCCAGCAGCCAAGCCGGGACTAGCGGGAGAACCTACAATGAGCAGTTCTTC.

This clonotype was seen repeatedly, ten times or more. The CDR3 protein is CSTGTSGYNEQFF. The CDR3 DNA reads TGCAGTACCGGGACTAGCGGTTACAATGAGCAGTTCTTC. The J gene is TRBJ2-1, the V gene TRBV20-1; the match to TRBD2 covers 11 bases. Trimming cost V 8 bases and J 4 bases; bases outside gene matches: 4. From germline, CDR1 is DFQATT and CDR2 SNEGSKA (reference sequence). The CDR3 has 13 amino acids.

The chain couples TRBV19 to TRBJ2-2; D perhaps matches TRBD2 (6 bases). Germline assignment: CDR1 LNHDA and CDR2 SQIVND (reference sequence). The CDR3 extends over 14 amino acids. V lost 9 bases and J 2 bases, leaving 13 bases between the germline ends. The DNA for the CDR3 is TGTGCCAGCCGAGCGGGCTTCAACACCGGGGAGCTGTTTTTT. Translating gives CASRAGFNTGELFF.

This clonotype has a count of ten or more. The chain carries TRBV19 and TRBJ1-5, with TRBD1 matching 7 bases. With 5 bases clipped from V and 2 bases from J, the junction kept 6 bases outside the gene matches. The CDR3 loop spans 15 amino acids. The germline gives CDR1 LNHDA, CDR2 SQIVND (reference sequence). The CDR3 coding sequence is TGTGCCAGTAGTCCCAGACAGGGACGCAATCAGCCCCAGCATTTT. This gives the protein CASSPRQGRNQPQHF. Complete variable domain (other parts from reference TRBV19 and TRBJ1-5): DGGITQSPKYLFRKEGQNVTLSCEQNLNHDAMYWYRQDPGQGLRLIYYSQIVNDFQKGDIAEGYSVSREKKESFPLTVTSAQKNPTAFYLCASSPRQGRNQPQHFGDGTRLSIL.

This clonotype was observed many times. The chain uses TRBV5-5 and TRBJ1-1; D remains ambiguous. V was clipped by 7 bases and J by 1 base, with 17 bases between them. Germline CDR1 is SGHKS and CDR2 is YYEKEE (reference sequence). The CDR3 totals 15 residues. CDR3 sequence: CASEEWSTRNTEAFF. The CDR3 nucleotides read TGTGCCAGCGAAGAGTGGTCGACAAGGAACACTGAAGCTTTCTTT.

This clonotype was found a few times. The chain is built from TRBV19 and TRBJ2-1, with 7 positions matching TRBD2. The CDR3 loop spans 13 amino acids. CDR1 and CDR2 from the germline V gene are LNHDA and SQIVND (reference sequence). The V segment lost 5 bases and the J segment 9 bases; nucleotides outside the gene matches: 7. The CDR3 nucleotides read TGTGCCAGTAGTCTAGCGGACCTGCGTGAGCAGTTCTTC. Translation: CASSLADLREQFF.

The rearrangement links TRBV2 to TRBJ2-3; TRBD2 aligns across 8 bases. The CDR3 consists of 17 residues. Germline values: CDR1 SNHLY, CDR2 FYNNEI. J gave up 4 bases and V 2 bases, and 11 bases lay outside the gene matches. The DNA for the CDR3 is TGTGCCAGCAGTGAAAGGGCTAGCGGGCCCAAACCAGATACGCAGTATTTT. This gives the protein CASSERASGPKPDTQYF.